This entry describes one T cell receptor (beta chain). The ends were cut back, 6 bases at V and 6 bases at J, with 5 bases in the middle. In germline, CDR1 is LNHDA, CDR2 SQIVND (reference sequence). The CDR3 spans 11 residues. This specimen belongs to a study of blood T cell repertoires in COVID-19. Background on the study: Acute and convalescent COVID-19 specimens originated in the United States, Italy and Spain. The cDNA or gDNA used as material had been derived from T cells, B-cell-depleted T cells, or PBMCs.

One Seattle source followed patients from active infection through their disease course. How the authors handled the data: Using reference gene primer amplification, nucleated cell counts were estimated. TCRdb's copy holds only in-frame clones and misses some; the assay was immunoSEQ multiplex PCR. From that table come the V and J calls and clone size; the DNA was used to work out D and trimming. The sample holds around 38,000 clones, about 90% seen once. The sample taken for sequencing was peripheral blood. This receptor was obtained from a man in his 60s with COVID-19, enrolled during active disease. The chain is built from TRBV19 and TRBJ2-2; D gene uncertain. The CDR3 DNA reads as TGTGCCAGTAGCTACTCCGGGGAGCTGTTTTTT. Its protein is CASSYSGELFF.